These T cell receptor beta chains were read from a single sample in a study of cytotoxic CD8 clonotypes in ibrutinib-treated CLL. This table comes from immunoSEQ multiplex PCR, and its TCRdb copy is limited to in-frame clones, with some not included. Of some 92,000 clones detected, 70% to 80% appear once; the ten largest clones hold approximately 25%. The sample here was PBMCs, taken after 24 months of ibrutinib treatment. Source of these receptors: a human donor with chronic lymphocytic leukemia. CDR3s include the opening cysteine and the closing phenylalanine or tryptophan. A D gene is named only where the DNA matches it firmly. Clone size, where shown, is once, few, many, or a class for clones that have expanded.

j_call: TRBJ1-6; clone_size: many; v_call: TRBV2; d_call: .; cdr3_aa: CATKARGRARNSPLHF; cdr3_nt: TGTGCCACCAAGGCCCGGGGGAGAGCCCGCAATTCACCCCTCCACTTT
j_call: TRBJ2-7; clone_size: .; v_call: TRBV5-4; d_call: .; cdr3_aa: CASSLGSDYYEQYF; cdr3_nt: TGTGCCAGCAGCTTGGGCAGTGATTACTACGAGCAGTACTTC
j_call: TRBJ2-5; clone_size: .; v_call: TRBV4-1; d_call: TRBD2; cdr3_aa: CASSQAGTSPETQYF; cdr3_nt: TGCGCCAGCAGCCAAGCCGGGACTAGCCCAGAGACCCAGTACTTC
j_call: TRBJ2-5; clone_size: .; v_call: TRBV7-9; d_call: TRBD2; cdr3_aa: CASSLVASGKETQYF; cdr3_nt: TGTGCCAGCAGCTTAGTGGCTAGCGGGAAAGAGACCCAGTACTTC
j_call: TRBJ1-2; clone_size: .; v_call: TRBV27; d_call: .; cdr3_aa: CASSQYKDYRGSYGYTF; cdr3_nt: TGTGCCAGCAGCCAATATAAAGACTACCGCGGGAGCTATGGCTACACCTTC
j_call: TRBJ2-7; clone_size: .; v_call: TRBV28; d_call: TRBD1; cdr3_aa: CASSLTTGTYEQYF; cdr3_nt: TGTGCCAGCAGTTTAACGACAGGGACCTACGAGCAGTACTTC
j_call: TRBJ2-1; clone_size: few; v_call: TRBV9; d_call: .; cdr3_aa: CARGQRSYNEQFF; cdr3_nt: TGTGCCAGAGGACAGAGATCCTACAATGAGCAGTTCTTC
j_call: TRBJ1-1; clone_size: few; v_call: TRBV11-1; d_call: .; cdr3_aa: CASSFSTLVGTEAFF; cdr3_nt: TGTGCCAGCAGCTTTTCGACGCTTGTTGGGACTGAAGCTTTCTTT
j_call: TRBJ2-2; clone_size: .; v_call: TRBV14; d_call: TRBD2; cdr3_aa: CASSQDMLAGSTGELFF; cdr3_nt: TGTGCCAGCAGCCAAGATATGCTAGCGGGTAGCACCGGGGAGCTGTTTTTT
j_call: TRBJ2-7; clone_size: .; v_call: TRBV7-9; d_call: .; cdr3_aa: CASSTGTQAREQYF; cdr3_nt: TGTGCCAGCAGCACCGGGACACAGGCTCGCGAGCAGTACTTC
j_call: TRBJ2-3; clone_size: .; v_call: TRBV5-1; d_call: TRBD1; cdr3_aa: CASSLGAGQASTQYF; cdr3_nt: TGCGCCAGCAGCTTGGGGGCTGGACAGGCTAGTACGCAGTATTTT
j_call: TRBJ1-4; clone_size: .; v_call: TRBV10-3; d_call: TRBD1; cdr3_aa: CASSYFTDSQGSQLFF; cdr3_nt: TGTGCCAGCAGTTACTTTACCGACTCACAGGGGTCTCAACTGTTTTTT
j_call: TRBJ2-2; clone_size: .; v_call: TRBV5-5; d_call: .; cdr3_aa: CASSLGSGELFF; cdr3_nt: TGTGCCAGCAGCTTGGGTTCCGGGGAGCTGTTTTTT
j_call: TRBJ2-7; clone_size: few; v_call: TRBV14; d_call: .; cdr3_aa: CASSQERDGSYEQYF; cdr3_nt: TGTGCCAGCAGCCAAGAGAGAGACGGATCCTACGAGCAGTACTTC
j_call: TRBJ2-1; clone_size: .; v_call: TRBV2; d_call: .; cdr3_aa: CASTGRRVNNEQFF; cdr3_nt: TGTGCCAGCACTGGGCGTAGGGTCAACAATGAGCAGTTCTTC
j_call: TRBJ1-2; clone_size: .; v_call: TRBV5-8; d_call: .; cdr3_aa: CASSLGVNYGYTF; cdr3_nt: TGTGCCAGCAGCTTGGGGGTTAACTATGGCTACACCTTC
j_call: TRBJ2-7; clone_size: few; v_call: TRBV7-3; d_call: .; cdr3_aa: CASSLGTEQYF; cdr3_nt: TGTGCCAGCAGCTTAGGCACCGAGCAGTACTTC
j_call: TRBJ2-3; clone_size: .; v_call: TRBV5-1; d_call: TRBD2; cdr3_aa: CASSLVAGSSTDTQYF; cdr3_nt: TGCGCCAGCAGCTTGGTAGCGGGGTCTAGCACAGATACGCAGTATTTT
j_call: TRBJ2-7; clone_size: .; v_call: TRBV19; d_call: TRBD2; cdr3_aa: CASSIRLAYSYEQYF; cdr3_nt: TGTGCCAGTAGTATACGACTAGCGTACTCCTACGAGCAGTACTTC
j_call: TRBJ1-1; clone_size: .; v_call: TRBV5-1; d_call: TRBD1; cdr3_aa: CASSLGVTGGNTEAFF; cdr3_nt: TGCGCCAGCAGCTTGGGGGTGACAGGGGGCAACACTGAAGCTTTCTTT
j_call: TRBJ1-2; clone_size: .; v_call: TRBV5-3; d_call: .; cdr3_aa: CARSLAWVPREISNYGYTF; cdr3_nt: TGTGCCAGAAGCTTGGCTTGGGTTCCCCGAGAGATTTCTAACTATGGCTACACCTTC
j_call: TRBJ1-6; clone_size: .; v_call: TRBV5-1; d_call: .; cdr3_aa: CASSLVGQGSSYNSPLHF; cdr3_nt: TGCGCCAGCAGCTTGGTTGGTCAGGGGAGCTCCTATAATTCACCCCTCCACTTT
j_call: TRBJ1-3; clone_size: .; v_call: TRBV27; d_call: .; cdr3_aa: CASSTYRDSRSGNTIYF; cdr3_nt: TGTGCCAGCAGTACGTACAGGGATTCGCGGTCCGGAAACACCATATATTTT
j_call: TRBJ2-1; clone_size: .; v_call: TRBV11-2; d_call: TRBD2; cdr3_aa: CASSLDLLAGTYNEQFF; cdr3_nt: TGTGCCAGCAGCTTAGACTTACTAGCGGGGACTTACAATGAGCAGTTCTTC
j_call: TRBJ2-5; clone_size: once; v_call: TRBV28; d_call: .; cdr3_aa: CASGDQETQYF; cdr3_nt: TGTGCCAGCGGCGACCAAGAGACCCAGTACTTC
j_call: TRBJ2-1; clone_size: .; v_call: TRBV28; d_call: .; cdr3_aa: CASSLRSLEQFF; cdr3_nt: TGTGCCAGCAGTTTAAGGAGCTTGGAGCAGTTCTTC
j_call: TRBJ2-5; clone_size: .; v_call: TRBV25-1; d_call: .; cdr3_aa: CASSDRYSQETQYF; cdr3_nt: TGTGCCAGCAGTGATCGGTACTCGCAAGAGACCCAGTACTTC
j_call: TRBJ2-2; clone_size: .; v_call: TRBV27; d_call: .; cdr3_aa: CASSYGRVNTGELFF; cdr3_nt: TGTGCCAGCAGTTACGGCAGGGTGAACACCGGGGAGCTGTTTTTT